Sequencing of this T cell receptor (beta chain) was carried out in a study of shared clonotypes between healthy human individuals. Assay used: immunoSEQ multiplex PCR; TCRdb lists only in-frame clones, some missing. Among some 580,000 clones, around 97% were seen once, and the ten largest hold less than 0.065%. Healthy and HIV-negative, the adult donors had no recent acute infections or vaccinations. With regard to this clone: Its antigen remains unidentified.

The study's findings and limits: Richness estimates generally favored naive over memory subsets. The sampled material consisted only of blood, and tissue repertoires are likely to differ.

Germline CDR1 is SQVTM and CDR2 is ANQGSEA. This CDR3 is 15 amino acids long. V dropped 4 bases and J dropped 0; count of bases not matched to a gene: 6. Sample: naive CD4+ T cells sorted from blood. Noted subset: CD45RA+ positively selected. The receptor comes from a woman in her twenties or thirties in good health. V gene TRBV29-1 combines with J gene TRBJ1-2; 9 bases are shared with TRBD1. CDR3 nucleotides: TGCAGCGTTGTCGACAGGGGGTCCGCTAACTATGGCTACACCTTC. Translation: CSVVDRGSANYGYTF.